This T cell receptor beta chain was recorded in a study of T cell responses to AZD1222 COVID-19 vaccine. Regarding the study as a whole: The reported proportion of spike-specific TCRs targeting unmutated variant regions was nearly half. Mostly white British, mostly female donors; authors suggested clonal diversity may be underestimated.

For this clone: Its specificity is unknown.

The V and J ends lost 2 bases and 7 bases, in that order; junction bases with no gene match: 10. CDR1 and CDR2 (germline): GTSNPN, SVGIG (reference sequence). The CDR3 consists of 15 residues. TCRdb keeps only in-frame clones here, not all; method: immunoSEQ multiplex PCR. The sample has approximately 190,000 clones; about 87% are singletons. The receptor was derived from an adult in good health. V usage is TRBV30 and J usage is TRBJ1-5; 8 positions match TRBD1. The specimen comprised peripheral blood, sampled on day 0 of MenACWY control vaccination. CDR3: CAWSTLGQGRQPQHF. The CDR3, as DNA: TGTGCCTGGAGTACCCTCGGACAGGGACGGCAGCCCCAGCATTTT.